The clone carrying this T cell receptor (beta chain) was seen more than once but under ten times. What it binds is unknown. These data originate in a study of T-cell memory formation after mild COVID-19. Whole-study findings and limits: The finding that pre-infection memory included some responding clones suggested that cross-reactive memory joined. Contracting clones from day 15 to 85 had balanced CD4/CD8; later expanders favoured CD4+.

Using constant-segment primers, 5'RACE produced TCR alpha and TCR beta cDNA libraries carrying sample barcodes and UMIs. TCRdb reprocessed the 5' RACE reads via MiXCR and lists one record per CDR3 protein. Of around 100,000 distinct CDR3 sequences in the sample, 20% to 25% were seen once. This receptor was taken from a man younger than 35 who had mild COVID-19 (a few samples of this study predate the infection). Cell type and time point are not known. The material sequenced was PBMCs or a T cell subset sorted from them (not recorded which).

The CDR3 loop reads CASRSPGTGNYGYTF. Written as DNA, the CDR3 is TGTGCCAGCAGAAGTCCCGGGACAGGGAACTATGGCTACACCTTC. This chain uses TRBV6-5 with TRBJ1-2, with TRBD1 matching over 9 bases. The CDR3 totals 15 residues. Germline V gene sequence: CDR1 MNHEY, CDR2 SVGAGI. J was trimmed by 2 bases and V by 6 bases; bases with no gene match: 7.